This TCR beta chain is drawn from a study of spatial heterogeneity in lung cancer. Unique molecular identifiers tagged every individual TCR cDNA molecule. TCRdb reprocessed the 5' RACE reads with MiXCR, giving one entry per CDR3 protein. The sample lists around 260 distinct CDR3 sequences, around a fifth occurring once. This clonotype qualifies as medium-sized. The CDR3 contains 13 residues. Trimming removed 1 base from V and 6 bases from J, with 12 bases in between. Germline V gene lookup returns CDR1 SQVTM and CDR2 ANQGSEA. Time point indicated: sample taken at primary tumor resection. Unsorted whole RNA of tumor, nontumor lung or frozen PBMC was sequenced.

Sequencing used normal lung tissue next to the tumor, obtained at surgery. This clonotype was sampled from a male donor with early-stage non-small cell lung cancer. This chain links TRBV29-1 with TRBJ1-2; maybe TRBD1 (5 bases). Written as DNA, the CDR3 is TGCAGCGTTGAAGGGGACCCCGGAGATGGCTACACCTTC. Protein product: CSVEGDPGDGYTF.